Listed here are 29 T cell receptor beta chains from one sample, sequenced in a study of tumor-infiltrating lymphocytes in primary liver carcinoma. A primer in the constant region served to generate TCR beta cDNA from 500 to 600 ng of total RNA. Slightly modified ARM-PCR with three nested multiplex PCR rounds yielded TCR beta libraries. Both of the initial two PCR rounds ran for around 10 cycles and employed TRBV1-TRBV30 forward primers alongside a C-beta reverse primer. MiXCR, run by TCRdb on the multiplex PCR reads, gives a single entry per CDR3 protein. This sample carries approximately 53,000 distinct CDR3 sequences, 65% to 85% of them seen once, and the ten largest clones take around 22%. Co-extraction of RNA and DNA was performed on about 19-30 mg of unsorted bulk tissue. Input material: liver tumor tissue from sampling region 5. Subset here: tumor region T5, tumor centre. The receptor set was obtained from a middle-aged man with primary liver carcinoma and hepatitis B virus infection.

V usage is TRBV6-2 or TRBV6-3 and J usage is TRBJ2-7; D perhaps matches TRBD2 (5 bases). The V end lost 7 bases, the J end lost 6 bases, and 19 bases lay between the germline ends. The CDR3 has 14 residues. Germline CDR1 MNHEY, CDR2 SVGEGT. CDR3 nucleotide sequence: TGTGCCAGCACCCCACGCAGACTCGGGATCGAGCAGTACTTC. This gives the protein CASTPRRLGIEQYF.

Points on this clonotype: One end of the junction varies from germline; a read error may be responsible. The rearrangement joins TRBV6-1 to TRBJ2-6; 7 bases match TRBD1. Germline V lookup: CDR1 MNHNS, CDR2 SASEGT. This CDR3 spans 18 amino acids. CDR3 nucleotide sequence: TGTGCCAGCAGTGGATACAGGGGTCCTACCTCTGGGGTCAATGTCCTGGCTTTC. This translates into CASSGYRGPTSGVNVLAF.

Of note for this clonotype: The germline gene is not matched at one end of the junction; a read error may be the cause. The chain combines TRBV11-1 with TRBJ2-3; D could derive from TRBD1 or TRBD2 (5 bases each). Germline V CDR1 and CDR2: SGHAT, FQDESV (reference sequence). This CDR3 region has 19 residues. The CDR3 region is CDSSSGGSSVEARTDTQYF. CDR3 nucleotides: TGTGACAGCAGCTCTGGGGGAAGCTCTGTTGAAGCCCGCACAGATACGCAATATTTT.

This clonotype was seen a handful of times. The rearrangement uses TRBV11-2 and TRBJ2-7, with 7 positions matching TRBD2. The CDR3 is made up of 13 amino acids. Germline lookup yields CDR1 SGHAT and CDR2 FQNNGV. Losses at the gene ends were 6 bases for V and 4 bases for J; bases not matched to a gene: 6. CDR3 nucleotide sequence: TGTGCCAGCAGTAGGGAGGGCCTTTACGAGCAGTACTTC. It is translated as CASSREGLYEQYF. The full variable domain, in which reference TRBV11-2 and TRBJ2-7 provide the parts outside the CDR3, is EAGVAQSPRYKIIEKRQSVAFWCNPISGHATLYWYQQILGQGPKLLIQFQNNGVVDDSQLPKDRFSAERLKGVDSTLKIQPAKLEDSAVYLCASSREGLYEQYFGPGTRLTVT.

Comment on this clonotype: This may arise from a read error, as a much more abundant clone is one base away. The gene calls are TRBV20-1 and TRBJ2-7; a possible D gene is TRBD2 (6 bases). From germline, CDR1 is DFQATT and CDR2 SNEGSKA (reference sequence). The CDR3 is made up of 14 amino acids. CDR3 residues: CSARRGGKSCEQYF. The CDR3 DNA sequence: TGCAGTGCTAGGCGCGGCGGGAAGTCCTGCGAGCAGTACTTC.

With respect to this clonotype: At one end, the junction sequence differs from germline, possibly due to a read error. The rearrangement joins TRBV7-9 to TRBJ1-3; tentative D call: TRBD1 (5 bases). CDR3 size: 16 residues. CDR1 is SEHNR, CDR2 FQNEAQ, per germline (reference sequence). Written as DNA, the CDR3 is TGTGGCAGCAGCTTATCCGGGGCGGTCTCTGGAAACACCATGTATTTT. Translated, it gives CGSSLSGAVSGNTMYF.

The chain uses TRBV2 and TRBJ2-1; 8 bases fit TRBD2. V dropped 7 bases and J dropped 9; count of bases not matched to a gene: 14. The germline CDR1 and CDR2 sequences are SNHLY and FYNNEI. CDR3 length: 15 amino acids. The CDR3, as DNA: TGTGCCAGCACCGGGGGGGGCGGGAGCTTTACTGAGCAGTTCTTC. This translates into CASTGGGGSFTEQFF.

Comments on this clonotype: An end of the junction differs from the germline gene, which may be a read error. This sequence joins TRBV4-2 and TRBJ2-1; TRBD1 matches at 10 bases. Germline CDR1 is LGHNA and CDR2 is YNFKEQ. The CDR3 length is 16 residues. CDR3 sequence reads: CASSHAGGQGNNVQFF. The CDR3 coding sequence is TGTGCAAGCAGCCACGCCGGGGGACAGGGGAACAATGTACAGTTCTTC.

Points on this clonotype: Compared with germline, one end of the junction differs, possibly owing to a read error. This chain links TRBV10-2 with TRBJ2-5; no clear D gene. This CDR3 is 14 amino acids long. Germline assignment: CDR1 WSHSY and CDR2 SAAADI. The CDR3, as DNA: TGCTCCAGCTGTGGTAGTTCCAGACAAGAGACCCAGTACTTC. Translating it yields CSSCGSSRQETQYF.

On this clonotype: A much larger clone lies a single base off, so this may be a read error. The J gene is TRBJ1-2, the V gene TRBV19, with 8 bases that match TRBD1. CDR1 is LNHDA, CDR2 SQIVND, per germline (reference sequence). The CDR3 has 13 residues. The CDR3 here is CASSPDRDYAYTF. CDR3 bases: TGTGCCAGTAGTCCGGACAGGGACTATGCCTACACCTTC. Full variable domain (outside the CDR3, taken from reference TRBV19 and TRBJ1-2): DGGITQSPKYLFRKEGQNVTLSCEQNLNHDAMYWYRQDPGQGLRLIYYSQIVNDFQKGDIAEGYSVSREKKESFPLTVTSAQKNPTAFYLCASSPDRDYAYTFGSGTRLTVV.

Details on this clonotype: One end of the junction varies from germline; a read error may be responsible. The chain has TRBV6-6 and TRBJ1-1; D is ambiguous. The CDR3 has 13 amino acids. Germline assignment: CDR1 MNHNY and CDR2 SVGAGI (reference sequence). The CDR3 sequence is CASSTGWTTEVFF. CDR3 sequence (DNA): TGTGCCAGCAGCACGGGGTGGACTACTGAAGTTTTCTTT.

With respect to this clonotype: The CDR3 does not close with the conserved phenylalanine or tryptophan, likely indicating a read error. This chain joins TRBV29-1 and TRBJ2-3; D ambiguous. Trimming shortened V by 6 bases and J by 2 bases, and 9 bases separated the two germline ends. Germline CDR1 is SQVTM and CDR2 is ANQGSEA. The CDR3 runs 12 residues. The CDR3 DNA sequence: TGCAGCGTGTGGTGGTACACAGATACGCAGTATTAT. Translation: CSVWWYTDTQYY.

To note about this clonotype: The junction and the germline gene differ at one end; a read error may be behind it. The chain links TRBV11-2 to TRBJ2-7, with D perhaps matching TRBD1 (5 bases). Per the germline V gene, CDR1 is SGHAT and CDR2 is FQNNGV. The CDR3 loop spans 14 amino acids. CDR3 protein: CASNSYRNTYERYF. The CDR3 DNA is TGCGCCAGCAACTCTTACAGGAACACCTACGAGCGGTACTTC.

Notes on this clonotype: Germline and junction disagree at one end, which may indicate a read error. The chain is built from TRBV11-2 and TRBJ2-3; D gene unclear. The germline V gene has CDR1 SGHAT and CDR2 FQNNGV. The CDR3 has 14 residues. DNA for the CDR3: TGTGACAGCATCCCCCCGGGCCGGGCAGATACGCAGTATTTC. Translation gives CDSIPPGRADTQYF.

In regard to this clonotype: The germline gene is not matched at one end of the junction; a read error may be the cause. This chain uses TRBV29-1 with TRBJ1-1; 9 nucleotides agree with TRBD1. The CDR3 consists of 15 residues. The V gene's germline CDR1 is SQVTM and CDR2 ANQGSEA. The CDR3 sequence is CRVTGGWGMNTEAFF. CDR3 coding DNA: TGCAGAGTTACAGGGGGCTGGGGGATGAACACTGAAGCATTCTTT.

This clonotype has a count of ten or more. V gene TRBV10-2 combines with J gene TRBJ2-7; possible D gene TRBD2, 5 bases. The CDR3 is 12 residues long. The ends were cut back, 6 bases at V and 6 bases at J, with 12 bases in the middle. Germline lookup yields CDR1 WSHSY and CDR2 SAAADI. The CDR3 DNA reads TGCGCCAGCAGACTAGTTAGCACCGAGCAGTACTTC. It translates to CASRLVSTEQYF.

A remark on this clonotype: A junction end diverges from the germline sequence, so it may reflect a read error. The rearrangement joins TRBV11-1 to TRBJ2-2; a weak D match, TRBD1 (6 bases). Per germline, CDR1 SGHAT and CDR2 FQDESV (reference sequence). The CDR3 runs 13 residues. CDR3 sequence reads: CASSFRDTGGLFF. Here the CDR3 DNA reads TGTGCCAGCAGCTTTAGGGACACTGGGGGGCTGTTTTTT.

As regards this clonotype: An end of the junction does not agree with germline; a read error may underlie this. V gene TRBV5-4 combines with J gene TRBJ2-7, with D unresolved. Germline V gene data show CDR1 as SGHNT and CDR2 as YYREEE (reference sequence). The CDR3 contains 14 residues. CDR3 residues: CASSFSSGPYEQYF. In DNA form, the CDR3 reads TGTGCCAGCAGCTTCTCCTCAGGACCCTATGAGCAGTACTTC.

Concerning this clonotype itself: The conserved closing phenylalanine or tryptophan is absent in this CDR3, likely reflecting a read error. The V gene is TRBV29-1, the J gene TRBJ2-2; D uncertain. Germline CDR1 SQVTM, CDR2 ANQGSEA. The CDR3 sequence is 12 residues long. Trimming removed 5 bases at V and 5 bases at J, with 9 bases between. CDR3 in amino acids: CSVSVGTGELFL. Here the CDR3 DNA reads TGCAGCGTTTCGGTAGGTACCGGGGAGCTGTTTTTA.

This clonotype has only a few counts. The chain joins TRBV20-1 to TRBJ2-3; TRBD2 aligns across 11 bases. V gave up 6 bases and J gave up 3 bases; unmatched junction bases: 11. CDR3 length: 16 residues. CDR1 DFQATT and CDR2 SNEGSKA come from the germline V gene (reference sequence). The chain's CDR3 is CSAGVAGGQMTDTQYF. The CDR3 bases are TGCAGTGCCGGGGTAGCGGGAGGGCAGATGACAGATACGCAGTATTTT.

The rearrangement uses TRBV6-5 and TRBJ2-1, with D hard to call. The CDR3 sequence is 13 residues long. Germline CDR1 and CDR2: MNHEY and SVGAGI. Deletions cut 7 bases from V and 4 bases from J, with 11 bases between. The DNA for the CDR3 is TGTGCCAGCAATTCCTGCCCTTACAATGAGCAGTTCTTC. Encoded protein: CASNSCPYNEQFF.

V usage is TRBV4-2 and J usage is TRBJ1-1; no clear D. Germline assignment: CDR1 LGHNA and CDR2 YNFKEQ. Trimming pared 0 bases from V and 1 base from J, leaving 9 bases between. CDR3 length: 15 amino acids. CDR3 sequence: CASSQDVLGNTEAFF. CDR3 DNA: TGTGCCAGCAGCCAAGATGTACTGGGGAACACTGAAGCTTTCTTT.

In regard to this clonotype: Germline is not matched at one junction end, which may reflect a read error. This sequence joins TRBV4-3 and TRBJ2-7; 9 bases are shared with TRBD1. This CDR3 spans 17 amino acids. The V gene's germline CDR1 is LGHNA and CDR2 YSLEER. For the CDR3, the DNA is TGCGCGAGCATCCAAGAAGCACCCGGGACAGGGCGGTACGAGCAGTATTTC. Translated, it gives CASIQEAPGTGRYEQYF.

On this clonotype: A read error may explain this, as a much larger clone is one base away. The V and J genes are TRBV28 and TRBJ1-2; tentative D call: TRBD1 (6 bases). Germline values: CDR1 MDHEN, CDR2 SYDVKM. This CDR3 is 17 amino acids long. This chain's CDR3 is CASRTGKRSGASYGCTF. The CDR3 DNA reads TGTGCCAGCAGAACAGGGAAGAGGAGCGGAGCGAGCTATGGCTGCACCTTC.

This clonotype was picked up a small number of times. CDR3 loop: CAISAGPAYNEQFF. CDR3 nucleotide sequence: TGTGCCATCTCGGCAGGGCCGGCCTACAATGAGCAGTTCTTC. The V gene is TRBV6-1, the J gene TRBJ2-1; TRBD1 is a possible D gene (5 bases). The CDR3 is 14 residues long. Between the trimmed V and J ends, which lost 10 bases and 2 bases, there was a span of 15 bases. The germline V gene encodes CDR1 MNHNS and CDR2 SASEGT.

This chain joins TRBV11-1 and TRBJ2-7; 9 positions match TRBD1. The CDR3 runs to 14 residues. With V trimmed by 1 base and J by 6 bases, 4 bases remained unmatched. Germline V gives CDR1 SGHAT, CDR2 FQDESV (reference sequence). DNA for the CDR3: TGTGCCAGCAGCTTAGAGGACAGGGGTGGCGAGCAGTACTTC. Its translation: CASSLEDRGGEQYF.

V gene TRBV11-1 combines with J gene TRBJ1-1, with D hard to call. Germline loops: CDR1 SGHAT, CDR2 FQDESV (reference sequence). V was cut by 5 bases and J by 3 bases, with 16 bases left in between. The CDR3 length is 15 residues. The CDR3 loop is CASSRSASGDTEAFF. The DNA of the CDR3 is TGTGCCAGCAGCAGGTCGGCCAGTGGGGACACTGAAGCTTTCTTT. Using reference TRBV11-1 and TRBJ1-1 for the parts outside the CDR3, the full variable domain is EAEVAQSPRYKITEKSQAVAFWCDPISGHATLYWYRQILGQGPELLVQFQDESVVDDSQLPKDRFSAERLKGVDSTLKIQPAELGDSAMYLCASSRSASGDTEAFFGQGTRLTVV.

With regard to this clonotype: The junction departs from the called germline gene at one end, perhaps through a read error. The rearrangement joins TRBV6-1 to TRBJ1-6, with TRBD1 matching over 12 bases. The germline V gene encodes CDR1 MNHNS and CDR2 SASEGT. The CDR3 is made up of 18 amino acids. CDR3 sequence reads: CASRGMGQGARGNSHLHF. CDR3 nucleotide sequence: TGTGCCTCCAGGGGGATGGGACAGGGGGCAAGAGGTAATTCACACCTCCACTTT.

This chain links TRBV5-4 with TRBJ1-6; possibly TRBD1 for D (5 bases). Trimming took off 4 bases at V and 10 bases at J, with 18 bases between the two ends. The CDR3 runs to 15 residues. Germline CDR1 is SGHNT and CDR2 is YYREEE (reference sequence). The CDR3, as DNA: TGTGCCAGCAGCACATTGCAGGGACTAGGATCACCCCTCCACTTT. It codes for CASSTLQGLGSPLHF.